In this sample, the clone carrying this T cell receptor beta chain turned up once. While infection was still active, Seattle patients were enrolled and then followed longitudinally. This CDR3 has 15 amino acids. V lost 4 bases to trimming and J lost 0 bases, with 13 bases between them. Germline CDR1 and CDR2: SQVTM and ANQGSEA. These data originate in a study of blood T cell repertoires in COVID-19. As for the study in general: Sites in the United States, Italy and Spain provided acute and convalescent COVID-19 samples. From T cells, B-cell-depleted T cells, or PBMCs came the material, which was cDNA or gDNA.

Per the original data handling: Amplification from reference gene primers served as the basis for estimated nucleated cell counts. Profiled with immunoSEQ multiplex PCR; TCRdb holds only in-frame clones, not every one. V, J and clone size reflect that table, while D and trimming were determined from the DNA. This table has approximately 240,000 clones, 85% to 95% appearing once. The sample comprised peripheral blood. The TCR was taken from a man aged 25 to 40 with COVID-19, enrolled during active disease. The chain recombines TRBV29-1 with TRBJ1-3, with a possible D match to TRBD1 (5 bases). The CDR3 reads CSVVRHRSSGNTIYF. The CDR3 bases are TGCAGCGTTGTCCGGCACAGGAGCTCTGGAAACACCATATATTTT.